Presented here are 8 T cell receptor beta chains from one specimen sequenced in a study of shared clonotypes between healthy human individuals. The repertoire was sequenced with immunoSEQ multiplex PCR; TCRdb's copy has only in-frame clones and lacks some. The repertoire holds around 500,000 clones, with around 80% as singletons. Sample: PBMCs. The receptors come from a woman in her 40s in good health. Some clones in this sample may be carry-over from other donors' samples.

The V and J genes are TRBV28 and TRBJ1-1; D uncertain. The CDR3 is 14 residues long. V lost 3 bases and J 1 base, leaving 9 bases between the germline ends. Germline lookup yields CDR1 MDHEN and CDR2 SYDVKM. CDR3 residues: CASSFVAGNTEAFF. CDR3 bases: TGTGCCAGCAGTTTTGTCGCGGGGAACACTGAAGCTTTCTTT.

The chain has TRBV30 and TRBJ2-7; 9 positions agree with TRBD2. The CDR3 spans 15 residues. Germline lookup yields CDR1 GTSNPN and CDR2 SVGIG (reference sequence). Germline trimming cut 0 bases from V and 4 bases from J; bases unmatched to any gene: 7. In DNA form, the CDR3 reads TGTGCCTGGAGTGTACTGGCGGGAGGGCCATACGAGCAGTACTTC. Encoded protein: CAWSVLAGGPYEQYF.

The chain couples TRBV9 to TRBJ1-2; D remains unclear. The ends were cut back, 3 bases at V and 4 bases at J, with 19 bases in the middle. The germline V gene encodes CDR1 SGDLS and CDR2 YYNGEE. This CDR3 is built from 16 residues. In DNA form, the CDR3 reads TGTGCCAGCAGCGGTGGTACCTTGGTGGATTCCTATGGCTACACCTTC. Translating gives CASSGGTLVDSYGYTF.

The chain joins TRBV28 to TRBJ2-6; tentative D call: TRBD1 (5 bases). Trimming shortened V by 6 bases and J by 2 bases, and 14 bases separated the two germline ends. CDR3 length equals 16 residues. CDR1 and CDR2 (germline): MDHEN, SYDVKM. The CDR3 bases are TGTGCCAGCAGCCGACTCATGGGGCCTGGGGCCAACGTCCTGACTTTC. Translated: CASSRLMGPGANVLTF.

In DNA form, the CDR3 reads TGTGCCAGCAGCTTATCTACTCTCACCGGGGAGCTGTTTTTT. It encodes CASSLSTLTGELFF. J is TRBJ2-2 and V is TRBV11-2; unclear D gene. Germline V gene lookup returns CDR1 SGHAT and CDR2 FQNNGV. The CDR3 is made up of 14 amino acids. The V gene lost 2 bases and the J gene lost 4 bases, with 8 bases spanning the gap. The complete variable domain, with remaining parts taken from reference TRBV11-2 and TRBJ2-2, reads EAGVAQSPRYKIIEKRQSVAFWCNPISGHATLYWYQQILGQGPKLLIQFQNNGVVDDSQLPKDRFSAERLKGVDSTLKIQPAKLEDSAVYLCASSLSTLTGELFFGEGSRLTVL.

The gene calls are TRBV4-1 and TRBJ2-2; TRBD2 is a possible D gene (9 bases). Germline-derived CDR1 and CDR2 are MGHRA and YSYEKL. Trimming stripped 2 bases from V and 3 bases from J, with 28 bases between. CDR3 size: 21 residues. The CDR3 bases are TGCGCCAGCAGCCAATCAACAGGGGGGAGGCGTAGCGGGAGATACACCGGGGAGCTGTTTTTT. Translation: CASSQSTGGRRSGRYTGELFF.

The chain carries TRBV7-2 and TRBJ2-5; 8 nucleotides match TRBD1. V dropped 5 bases and J dropped 1; count of bases not matched to a gene: 9. The CDR3 has 16 residues. CDR1 and CDR2 (germline): SGHTA, FQGNSA. Here the CDR3 DNA reads TGTGCCAGCAGCACTGCGCAGGGGGCTTCCCAAGAGACCCAGTACTTC. Translated, it gives CASSTAQGASQETQYF.

This chain connects TRBV10-1 to TRBJ2-3; 10 nucleotides line up with TRBD2. The V and J ends lost 3 bases and 3 bases, in that order; junction bases with no gene match: 3. CDR3 length: 15 amino acids. In germline, CDR1 is WNHNN, CDR2 SYGVQD (reference sequence). The CDR3 is CASSEGLAETDTQYF. DNA of the CDR3: TGCGCCAGCAGTGAAGGACTAGCGGAGACAGATACGCAGTATTTT.